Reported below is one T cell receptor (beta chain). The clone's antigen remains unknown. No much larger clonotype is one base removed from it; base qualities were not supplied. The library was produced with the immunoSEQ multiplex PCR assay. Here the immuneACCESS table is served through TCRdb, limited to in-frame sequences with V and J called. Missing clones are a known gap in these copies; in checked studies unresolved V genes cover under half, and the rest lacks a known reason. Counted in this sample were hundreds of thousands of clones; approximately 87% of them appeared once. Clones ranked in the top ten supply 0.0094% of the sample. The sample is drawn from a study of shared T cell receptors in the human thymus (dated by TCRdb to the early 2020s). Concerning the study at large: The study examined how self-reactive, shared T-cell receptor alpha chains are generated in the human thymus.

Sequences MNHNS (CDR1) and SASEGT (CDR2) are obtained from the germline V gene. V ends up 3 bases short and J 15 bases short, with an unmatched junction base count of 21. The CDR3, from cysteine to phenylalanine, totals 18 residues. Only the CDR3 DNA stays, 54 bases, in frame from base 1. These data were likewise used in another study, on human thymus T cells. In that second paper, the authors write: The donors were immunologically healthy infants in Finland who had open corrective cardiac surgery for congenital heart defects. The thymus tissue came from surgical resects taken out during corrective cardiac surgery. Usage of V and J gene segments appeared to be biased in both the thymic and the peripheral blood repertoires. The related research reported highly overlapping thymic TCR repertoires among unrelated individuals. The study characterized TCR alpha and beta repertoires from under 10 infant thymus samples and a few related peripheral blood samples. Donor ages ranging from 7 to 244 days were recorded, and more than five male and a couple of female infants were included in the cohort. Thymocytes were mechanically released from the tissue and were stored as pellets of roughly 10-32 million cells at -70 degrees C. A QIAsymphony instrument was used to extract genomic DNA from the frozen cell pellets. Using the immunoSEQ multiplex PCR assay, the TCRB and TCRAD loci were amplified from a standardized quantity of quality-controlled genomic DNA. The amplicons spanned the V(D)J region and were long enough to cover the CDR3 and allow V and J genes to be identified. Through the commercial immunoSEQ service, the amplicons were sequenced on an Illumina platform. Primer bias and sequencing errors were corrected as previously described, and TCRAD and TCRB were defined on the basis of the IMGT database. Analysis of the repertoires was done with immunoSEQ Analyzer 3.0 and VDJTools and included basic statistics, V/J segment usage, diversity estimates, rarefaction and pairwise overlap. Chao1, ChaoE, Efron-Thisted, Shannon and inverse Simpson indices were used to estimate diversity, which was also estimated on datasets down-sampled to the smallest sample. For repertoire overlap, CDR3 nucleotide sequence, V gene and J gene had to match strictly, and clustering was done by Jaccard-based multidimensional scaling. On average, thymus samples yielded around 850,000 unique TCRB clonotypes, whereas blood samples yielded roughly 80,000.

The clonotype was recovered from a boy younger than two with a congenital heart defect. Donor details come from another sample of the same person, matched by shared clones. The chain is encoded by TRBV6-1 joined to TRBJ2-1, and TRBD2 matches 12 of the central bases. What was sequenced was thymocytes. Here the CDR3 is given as CASSDDTTSGSLGLVSFF. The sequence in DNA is TGTGCCAGCAGTGATGACACGACTAGCGGGAGTTTGGGGCTAGTGTCGTTCTTC.